The clone carrying this T cell receptor beta chain was observed a few times. Arm-PCR of CDR3 regions with iRepertoire HTBI primers generated TCR beta libraries. In TCRdb, the multiplex PCR reads were re-called with MiXCR into one record per CDR3 protein. The data hold 450,000 to 600,000 distinct CDR3 sequences, with under 20% observed a single time. These data come from a study of regulatory T cells in long-lasting Graves disease. The CDR3 covers 14 residues. Germline V gives CDR1 LNHNV, CDR2 YYDKDF (reference sequence). The junction had 5 bases not matched to a gene; V was cut back by 4 bases and J by 3 bases. Described time point: newly diagnosed GD, antithyroid drugs for less than 3 months. Generation of the TCR library employed RNA extracted from PBMCs. This sample also appeared in a second study, on T cells in Graves' hyperthyroidism and ophthalmopathy. That paper notes: Classification by a 13 V-J model distinguished ophthalmopathy from stable hyperthyroidism.

The rearrangement links TRBV15 to TRBJ1-1; TRBD1 agrees at 7 bases. Sequences were derived from peripheral blood mononuclear cells (PBMCs), sampled at new diagnosis, from a patient treated with antithyroid drugs. The TCR comes from a man aged 35-49 years with Graves disease. This CDR3 reads CATSTDRFDTEAFF. Written as DNA, the CDR3 is TGTGCCACCAGCACGGACAGGTTTGACACTGAAGCTTTCTTT.